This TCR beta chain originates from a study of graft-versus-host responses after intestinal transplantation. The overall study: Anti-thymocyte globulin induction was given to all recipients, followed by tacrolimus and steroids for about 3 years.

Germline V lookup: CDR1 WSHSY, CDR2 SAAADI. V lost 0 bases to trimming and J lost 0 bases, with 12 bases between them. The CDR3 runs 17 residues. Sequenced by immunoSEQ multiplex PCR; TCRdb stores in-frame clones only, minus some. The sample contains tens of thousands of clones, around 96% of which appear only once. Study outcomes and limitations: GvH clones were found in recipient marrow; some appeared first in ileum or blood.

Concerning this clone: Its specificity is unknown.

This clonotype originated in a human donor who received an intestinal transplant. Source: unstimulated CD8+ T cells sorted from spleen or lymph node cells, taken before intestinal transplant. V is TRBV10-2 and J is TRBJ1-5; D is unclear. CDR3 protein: CASSESTGEDSNQPQHF. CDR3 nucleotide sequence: TGCGCCAGCAGTGAGTCGACGGGAGAAGATAGCAATCAGCCCCAGCATTTT.